The T cell receptor beta chain under discussion was sequenced for a study of T cell responses to AZD1222 COVID-19 vaccine (dated by TCRdb to 2020 to 2023). Looking at the study overall: AZD1222 recipients given second doses at about 4 weeks or at about 12 weeks were pooled, since spike-specific TCR depth and breadth were not found to differ between the two schedules. Enrollment into the trials was organized by age into subgroups of 18-55, 56-69 and 70-plus years, and those subgroups contained roughly 150, 30 and 60 TCR-sequenced participants, respectively. TCR sequencing covered about 230 trial participants: 200 to 220 given two doses of AZD1222 and around 26 given two doses of MenACWY control vaccine. Overall study results and their limits: Conclusions about previously exposed vaccinees were limited because only six AZD1222 recipients were SARS-CoV-2 seropositive at baseline. In the small 56-69-year group, the increase in depth fell short of significance, most likely because of low power. Nearly half of unique spike-specific TCRs reportedly recognized epitopes outside regions mutated in the B.1.351 and B.1.1.7 variants. Because no samples from the day 14 peak response were available, repertoires could be characterized only after the peak T cell response. Vaccine-associated CD4 TCRs spanned the whole spike protein, with dominant responses in regions 160-218 and 743-854. After two AZD1222 doses, spike-specific TCR breadth and depth were significantly higher than at day 0 and than in MenACWY recipients. Most participants were white British and females outnumbered males, and the authors suggested that clonal diversity may have been underestimated.

The CDR3 regions of human TCRbeta chains were analyzed by immunosequencing. In the authors' own workflow: Repertoire TCRs were matched against a reference library of SARS-CoV-2-specific TCRs generated with the MIRA antigen-specificity platform. Breadth was defined as the fraction of unique TCRs that were SARS-CoV-2-associated, and depth was defined as the fraction of total T cells that were SARS-CoV-2-associated. Using the MIRA data, every spike-specific TCR was mapped to the spike region that the TCR reacted to and assigned to either a CD4 or a CD8 class. Log10-transformed breadth and depth values were compared by one-way ANOVA with Sidak's multiple comparisons tests. Here the immuneACCESS table is served through TCRdb, limited to in-frame sequences with V and J called. Missing clones are a known gap in these copies; in checked studies unresolved V genes cover under half, and the rest lacks a known reason. V, J and clone size are taken as reported in that table, and D and trimming were inferred from the DNA itself. In all, the sample holds about 120,000 clones, and about 85% of those were seen once. The ten largest clonotypes hold 3.2% of the sample.

CDR1 and CDR2 were assigned from the germline V gene as LGHNA and YNFKEQ. V lost 2 bases and J lost 5 bases; the stretch between them is 13 bases long. The CDR3 goes from the cysteine to the phenylalanine over 14 residues. Only the CDR3 part of the read is kept: 42 bases, read in frame from the first base. The sample's time point, from its label and the paper: baseline before first vaccination. The vaccinee samples were drawn from two UK trials, COV001 and COV002, one of which was a single-blind randomized controlled phase 2/3 trial testing AZD1222 (ChAdOx1 nCoV-19) in healthy adults. For TCRbeta chain sequencing, PBMC samples from trial participants were taken at day 0 and at day 28 after the second dose. Note on this clone: It has no known antigen specificity. Qualities for individual bases were not recorded, and no much larger clone is one base off.

The receptor comes from an adult in good health. Sequences were derived from peripheral blood, sampled on day 0 of AZD1222 vaccination. Rearrangement joined TRBV4-2 to TRBJ2-7; TRBD2 could be the D gene, as 5 bases match. The bases are TGTGCCAGCAGCCAATATATGGGGAGCAACGAGCAGTACTTC. This sequence encodes CASSQYMGSNEQYF.